This T cell receptor beta chain was profiled in a study of cytomegalovirus exposure and HLA in healthy donors listed by TCRdb under 2017. Background on the whole study: An earlier analysis of 550 to 700 of the donors reported about 250 Gb of sequence data and roughly 100 million unique TCR beta sequences from roughly 180 million T cells. Approximately 300 gigabases of sequencing data and approximately 91 million unique TCR sequences made up an early release that covered about 640 HLA-typed donors. Of the approximately 400 genotyped donors, 81% were placed in the genetic ancestry cluster associated with self-reported Caucasian donors. The study aimed to test whether signatures of past pathogen exposure could be identified by cataloging public T cell receptors. The T cell repertoires of some 700 subjects were profiled by immunosequencing and related to cytomegalovirus serostatus. A separate validation cohort of roughly 110 different subjects was used in addition to the roughly 640-subject first cohort. High-throughput TCR immunosequencing, statistical association of individual TCRs with disease status, and machine learning were combined to predict cytomegalovirus infection status. A later analysis re-examined previously published TCR beta repertoires from over 500 donors and added high-resolution HLA genotyping to investigate patterns of TCR occurrence. The later analysis used no new phenotypic data to find candidate immune exposures, relying instead on TCR beta sequences and their occurrence across donors. An earlier analysis of roughly 580 of the donors used high-throughput TCR beta sequencing to judge whether each TCR beta V gene segment behaved as functional or pseudogenic. Donor age, sex, ethnicity and CMV serostatus were collected together with the repertoire data. In a later genetic analysis, genome-wide SNP genotypes for about three fifths of the roughly 670 donors were used, and that subset was treated as a discovery cohort. All discovery cohort repertoires had been generated using a single sequencing platform. Both class I and class II loci were covered by HLA typing, at four-digit resolution. Typing coverage differed by locus: A, B, C, DRB1 and DQB1 were typed in roughly 620-640 donors, DQA1 in roughly 510, DPA1 in approximately 600, and DPB1 in around 440. Several DR-DQ haplotypes were treated as single units for association and clustering because of strong linkage in the cohort. Among a few hundred genotyped donors of the cohort, an average of approximately 240,000 unique TCR beta nucleotide sequences were sequenced per donor, around 20% of them non-productive.

The cohort was made up of 666 healthy bone marrow donors. Cohort members were all nominally healthy when sampled, although unrecorded immune exposures were likely present. The donor tested CMV seronegative, placing the donor among the 350 or so seronegative members of the cohort. A peripheral blood sample was provided by each donor, and peripheral blood mononuclear cells were used for TCR beta sequencing. The Qiagen DNeasy Blood Extraction Kit was used to extract genomic DNA from the blood cell samples. The germline ends are 15 bases apart after V is trimmed by 5 bases and J by 1 base. The CDR3 numbers 15 residues from cysteine through phenylalanine. CDR3 DNA is the only sequence kept; it has 45 bases, read in frame from the first base. The germline V gene encodes CDR1 MNHNS and CDR2 SASEGT. Overall study results and their limits: An earlier analysis of 587 of the donors showed that most TCR beta V segments appeared in productive rearrangements either about 87% or about 30% of the time, which broadly matched IMGT annotations. A later analysis found that most CMV-associated TCR beta chains appeared HLA-restricted, with HLA associations seemingly driven largely by CMV exposure. A cluster of highly shared sequence variants was judged likely to be a technical artifact of the sequencing pipeline. Several of the top co-occurrence clusters appeared to be linked to parvovirus B19, influenza, CMV and Epstein-Barr virus, according to a later analysis. HLA typing was unavailable for some donors at each locus, so association tests used only the typed subset. In this cohort, only TCR beta chains were sequenced, and detectable features were limited by the absence of alpha or paired-chain data. CMV serostatus was the only immune exposure information available for the cohort. In a later analysis, HLA-associated TCR beta chains showed more clonal expansion and lower generation probabilities than non-associated chains that were equally common. Specific HLA alleles were associated with 15,000 to 20,000 TCR beta sequences at a false discovery rate of 0.05 in a later analysis. In both the original and validation cohorts, the classifier was reported to diagnose cytomegalovirus status with high specificity and sensitivity. The study listed 164 TCR beta chains as associated with cytomegalovirus. Sequencing depth was assumed to be roughly uniform across donors in the presence/absence analyses, though that assumption may not hold. According to the authors, the approach could potentially be generalized to other disease states and immunological phenotypes. Correlated functional status among segregating V segments might reflect linkage disequilibrium, but an unknown experimental factor could not be ruled out. A further reported finding was that TCR beta sequences accurately predicted the HLA-A and HLA-B alleles for most subjects in the first cohort. According to a later analysis, TCR association rates differed among HLA loci, with DRB1 alleles showing the most associated TCRs and HLA-C alleles showing the fewest. When HLA alleles, especially DR and DQ, strongly co-occurred, attributing TCR associations to individual alleles was difficult. Most TCR sequences were seen in very few donors, while some public TCRs were found in many individuals. A later genetic analysis reported fewer N-insertions in productive TCRs among donors in an Asian-associated ancestry cluster than the roughly 650-donor mean. Because the 87-base-pair reads could not distinguish some IMGT-functional V segments, including TRBV6-2 and TRBV6-3, those segments were excluded. V-gene and J-gene trimming of TCR beta chains was associated with a missense DCLRE1C variant in a later genetic analysis, and the association was replicated in an independent cohort. Roughly 17 rarely observed V segments, including chromosome 9 orphons, were excluded from the earlier analysis of about 610 of the donors because counts were too low. Three of the identified cytomegalovirus-associated TCR beta chains were confirmed in vitro to be specific for cytomegalovirus antigens.

Library generation was performed with the immunoSEQ multiplex PCR assay. A mixture of 60 forward primers for TCR Vbeta segments and 13 reverse primers for TCR Jbeta segments was used in the multiplex PCR. The CDR3 region of rearranged TCR beta genes was amplified from genomic DNA with a multiplex PCR assay. Amplified TCR beta libraries were sequenced as 87-base-pair reads on the Illumina HiSeq System. On the authors' methods: Across the roughly 670 repertoires, a later analysis counted around 80 million unique TCR beta chains, roughly 11 million of which were shared by at least two donors. Raw reads were error-corrected and collapsed into unique sequences by a nearest-neighbor algorithm in which closely related sequences were merged to remove PCR and sequencing errors. To assign V, D and J gene segments, CDR3 sequences were aligned to IMGT reference sequences. For a sequence to be retained, a match of at least six nucleotides to both a V gene segment and a J gene segment was required. A rearrangement counted as productive if the CDR3 had no stop codons and remained in frame with V and J, and every other rearrangement counted as non-productive. CDR3 was defined by IMGT convention, running from the second conserved V-encoded cysteine to the conserved J-encoded phenylalanine. In an earlier analysis of more than 550 of the donors, sequences lacking an unambiguous match to a single V gene segment were excluded. In an earlier analysis of roughly 600 of the donors, a V segment was called functional when productive rearrangements were above 56.7%, and segregating when the standard deviation between donors exceeded 5%. A statistical classification framework was developed to diagnose cytomegalovirus status using the catalog of TCR beta chain sequences. In a later analysis, TCR nucleotide sequences were compared against IMGT/GENE-DB human TR gene sequences so that V and J genes could be assigned. The TCRdist pipeline was used in a later analysis to assign CDR3 sequences and most-parsimonious VDJ recombination scenarios. In a later analysis, each TCR beta chain was defined by its CDR3 amino acid sequence together with its V-gene family, and reads without a unique V-gene family were excluded. To address suspected cross-contamination and a sequencing artifact, a later analysis removed some 620 highly shared, low-generation-probability nucleotide sequences. For each public chain, a later analysis derived a clonal expansion index from normalized ranks of inferred template counts within each repertoire. A later analysis computed generation probabilities with a VDJ recombination model fitted to out-of-frame rearrangements, and checked the results against IGoR. In a later analysis, hypergeometric tests were used to score TCR-TCR, TCR-HLA and TCR-CMV co-occurrence, with a repertoire-size bias correction applied to TCR pairs. In a later analysis, false discovery rates were estimated by permuting HLA or CMV assignments 20 times. A later analysis grouped co-occurring TCRs with DBSCAN, adding TCRdist sequence similarity when clustering within HLA-allele-positive subsets. Repertoires with fewer than 30,000 or more than 120,000 public chains were left out of co-occurrence clustering, as were several repertoires with anomalous nucleotide sharing. Not all clones reach the TCRdb copy of this immuneACCESS table, which keeps in-frame sequences only. Checked studies attribute under half of the gap to unresolved V genes and leave the rest unexplained. Clone size and the V and J calls come from that table; the DNA yielded D and trimming. The table for this sample lists 140,000 to 150,000 clones; about four fifths of them were counted only once. Together, the top ten hold 4.5% of the sample.

A word on this clone: No cognate antigen has been identified for it. Base qualities are not provided; no much larger clone lies one nucleotide away.

This chain joins TRBV6-1 to TRBJ2-7; possibly the D gene is TRBD1, per 6 matching bases. The receptor's source is a man between 40 and 49 years old in good health and CMV-seronegative. The sample taken for sequencing was PBMCs. The CDR3 region reads CASSTRSGQSYEQYF. The nucleotides read TGTGCCAGCAGTACCAGATCTGGACAGTCCTACGAGCAGTACTTC.